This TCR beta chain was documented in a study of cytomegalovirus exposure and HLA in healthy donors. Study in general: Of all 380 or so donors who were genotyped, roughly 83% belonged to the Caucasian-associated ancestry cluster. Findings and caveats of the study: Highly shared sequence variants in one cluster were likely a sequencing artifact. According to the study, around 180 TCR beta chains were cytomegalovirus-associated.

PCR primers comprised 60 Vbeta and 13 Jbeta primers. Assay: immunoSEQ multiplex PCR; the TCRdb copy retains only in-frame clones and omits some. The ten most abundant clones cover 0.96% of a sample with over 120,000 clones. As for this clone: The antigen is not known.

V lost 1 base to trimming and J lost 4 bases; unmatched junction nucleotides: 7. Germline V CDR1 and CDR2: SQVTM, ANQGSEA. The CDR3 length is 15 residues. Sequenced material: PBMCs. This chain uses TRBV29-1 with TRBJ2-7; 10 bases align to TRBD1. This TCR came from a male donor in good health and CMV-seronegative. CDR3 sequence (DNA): TGCAGCGTTGAAGGGACAGGGGGTGCGGATTACGAGCAGTACTTC. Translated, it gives CSVEGTGGADYEQYF.